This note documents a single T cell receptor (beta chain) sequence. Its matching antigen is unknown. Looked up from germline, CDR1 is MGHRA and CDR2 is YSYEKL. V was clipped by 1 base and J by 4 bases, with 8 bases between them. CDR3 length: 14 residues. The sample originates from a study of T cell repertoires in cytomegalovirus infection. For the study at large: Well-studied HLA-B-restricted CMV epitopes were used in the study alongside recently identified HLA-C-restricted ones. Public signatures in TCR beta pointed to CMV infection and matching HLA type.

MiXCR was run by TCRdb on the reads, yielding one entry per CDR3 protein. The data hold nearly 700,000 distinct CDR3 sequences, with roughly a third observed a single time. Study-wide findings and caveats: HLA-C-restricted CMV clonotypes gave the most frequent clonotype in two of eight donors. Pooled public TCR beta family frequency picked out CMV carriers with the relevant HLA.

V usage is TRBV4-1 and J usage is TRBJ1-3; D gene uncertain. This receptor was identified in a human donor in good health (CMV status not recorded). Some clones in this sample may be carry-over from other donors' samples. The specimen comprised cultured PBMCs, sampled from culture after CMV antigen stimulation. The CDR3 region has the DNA TGCGCCAGCAGCCAAGCGGCAACGGGAAACACCATATATTTT. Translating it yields CASSQAATGNTIYF.